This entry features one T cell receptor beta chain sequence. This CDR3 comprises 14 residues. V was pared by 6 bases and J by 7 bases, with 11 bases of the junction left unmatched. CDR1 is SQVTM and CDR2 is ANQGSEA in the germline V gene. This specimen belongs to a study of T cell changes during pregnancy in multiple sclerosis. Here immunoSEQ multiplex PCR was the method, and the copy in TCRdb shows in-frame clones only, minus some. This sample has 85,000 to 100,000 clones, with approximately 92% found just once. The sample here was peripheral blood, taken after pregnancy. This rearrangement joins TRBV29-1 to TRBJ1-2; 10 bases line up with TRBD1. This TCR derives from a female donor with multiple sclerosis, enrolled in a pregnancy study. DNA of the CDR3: TGCAGCGTAGGGACAGGGGATATCTATGGTGGCTACACCTTC. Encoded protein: CSVGTGDIYGGYTF.